A selection of T cell receptor beta chains follows, all from one sample in a study of cytomegalovirus exposure and HLA in healthy donors. Generated by immunoSEQ multiplex PCR, the TCRdb table keeps only in-frame clones and is missing some. The repertoire has over 100,000 clones, 81% of them found once; the top ten carry less than 2.5%. The sequenced sample consisted of PBMCs. These receptors all come from a woman younger than 45 in good health and CMV-seronegative. The CDR3 runs from the conserved cysteine through the conserved F or W. The D gene is left open where the match is weak. Expanded clones get a size class; other rows say once, few or many, or leave the size out.

CASGTGDNEQFF,TGTGCCAGCGGGACGGGAGACAATGAGCAGTTCTTC,12,.,TRBJ2-1,few,TRBV28
CASQGANQPQHF,TGTGCCAGCCAGGGTGCAAATCAGCCCCAGCATTTT,12,.,TRBJ1-5,.,TRBV28
CASSQTLGGNTGELFF,TGTGCCAGCAGCCAAACACTCGGGGGGAACACCGGGGAGCTGTTTTTT,16,.,TRBJ2-2,.,TRBV14
CASSVGLAGETQYF,TGTGCCAGCAGCGTCGGACTAGCGGGAGAGACCCAGTACTTC,14,TRBD2,TRBJ2-5,.,TRBV7-3
CASNRRETQYF,TGTGCCAGCAACAGACGAGAGACCCAGTACTTC,11,.,TRBJ2-5,.,TRBV13
CASSLWGQGPGAQYF,TGTGCCAGCAGCCTCTGGGGACAGGGGCCCGGGGCCCAGTACTTC,15,TRBD1,TRBJ2-5,.,TRBV28
CAWSVLGRVYGYTF,TGTGCCTGGAGTGTATTGGGTCGGGTCTATGGCTACACCTTC,14,.,TRBJ1-2,.,TRBV30
CASRTGYEQYF,TGTGCCAGCCGGACAGGCTACGAGCAGTACTTC,11,TRBD1,TRBJ2-7,.,TRBV27
CASSYSGHFSYGYTF,TGTGCCAGCAGTTACTCTGGGCATTTTTCCTATGGCTACACCTTC,15,.,TRBJ1-2,.,TRBV6-5
CASSSHGLAGGNEQFF,TGTGCCAGCAGTTCACACGGACTAGCGGGAGGCAATGAGCAGTTCTTC,16,TRBD2,TRBJ2-1,.,TRBV6-6
CASSLRDPYPYEQYF,TGTGCCAGCAGTCTCCGGGATCCTTATCCCTACGAGCAGTACTTC,15,.,TRBJ2-7,.,TRBV27
CASSLRQGATDTQYF,TGTGCCAGCAGTCTAAGACAGGGGGCTACAGATACGCAGTATTTT,15,TRBD1,TRBJ2-3,once,TRBV27
CASSQRGQVNTGELFF,TGTGCCAGCAGTCAAAGAGGGCAGGTTAACACCGGGGAGCTGTTTTTT,16,.,TRBJ2-2,.,TRBV7-2
CASRTDRAANTGELFF,TGTGCCAGCAGAACGGACAGGGCCGCGAACACCGGGGAGCTGTTTTTT,16,TRBD1,TRBJ2-2,.,TRBV7-2
CASSLVPGPYEQYF,TGCGCCAGCAGCTTGGTGCCAGGGCCCTACGAGCAGTACTTC,14,.,TRBJ2-7,once,TRBV5-1
CASSLGAAGAPMGEQFF,TGTGCCAGCAGCTTAGGGGCGGCGGGAGCTCCCATGGGTGAGCAGTTCTTC,17,TRBD2,TRBJ2-1,.,TRBV7-2
CASSLGRGSGNTIYF,TGTGCCAGCAGCTTAGGTCGGGGCTCTGGAAACACCATATATTTT,15,.,TRBJ1-3,.,TRBV7-2
CASSQAPSGRSSGTYEQYF,TGCGCCAGCAGCCAAGCTCCTAGCGGGAGGTCCAGCGGCACCTACGAGCAGTACTTC,19,TRBD2,TRBJ2-7,few,TRBV4-1
CASSTDRGNTGELFF,TGTGCCAGCAGCACAGACAGGGGGAACACCGGGGAGCTGTTTTTT,15,TRBD1,TRBJ2-2,.,TRBV7-2
CASSPRGRVANSPLHF,TGTGCCAGCAGTCCCAGGGGGCGAGTAGCTAATTCACCCCTCCACTTT,16,TRBD1,TRBJ1-6,.,TRBV28
CASSRRGAGTDTQYF,TGTGCCAGCAGCCGCCGTGGAGCGGGGACAGATACGCAGTATTTT,15,TRBD2,TRBJ2-3,few,TRBV9
CASSIDRGGEQYF,TGTGCCAGTAGTATAGATCGGGGAGGCGAGCAGTACTTC,13,.,TRBJ2-7,.,TRBV19